Listed below are T cell receptor beta chains from one sample, sequenced in a study of blood T cell repertoires in COVID-19. Produced via immunoSEQ multiplex PCR; TCRdb's table is partial and in-frame only. The repertoire holds 120,000 to 150,000 clones, with approximately 80% as singletons. The sequenced sample was peripheral blood. These receptors were taken from a middle-aged woman with active or convalescent COVID-19. Each CDR3 is given with its conserved first and last residue. The size of a clone is reported for some rows only, either as once, few or many, or as a class for expanded clones.

v_call,clone_size,j_call,cdr3_aa
TRBV7-9,.,TRBJ2-7,CASTPPGLINSYEQYF
TRBV6-2/TRBV6-3,.,TRBJ2-5,CASSAGGPRETQYF
TRBV19,.,TRBJ2-4,CASSGLAGKKNIQYF
TRBV3-1/TRBV3-2,.,TRBJ1-4,CASSPRQGAYEKLFF
TRBV2,.,TRBJ1-6,CASSRDRESPLHF
TRBV7-2,few,TRBJ1-3,CASSLGQISGNTIYF
TRBV6-6,.,TRBJ2-7,CASSWGSGGGEQYF
TRBV20-1,.,TRBJ2-7,CSALQGNEQYF
TRBV2,.,TRBJ1-1,CASDRDTKNTEAFF
TRBV18,.,TRBJ1-6,CASSPRGGKSNSPLHF
TRBV28,.,TRBJ2-7,CASSPPWAGGDEQYF
TRBV7-2,.,TRBJ1-2,CASSLGPGEGYGYTF
TRBV5-1,.,TRBJ2-2,CASSLERLNTGELFF
TRBV19,once,TRBJ2-4,CASSPSGPGDIQYF
TRBV19,.,TRBJ1-1,CASSLYAGQGTQVGGEAFF
TRBV19,.,TRBJ2-1,CASSRDSLSSYNEQFF
TRBV4-2,.,TRBJ2-3,CASSQDWGLSTDTQYF
TRBV1,.,TRBJ2-7,CTSSPGWAGGRYEQYF
TRBV2,.,TRBJ2-1,CASVRTSGGTNEQFF
TRBV18,.,TRBJ2-7,CASSPTGGEQYF
TRBV6-2/TRBV6-3,.,TRBJ2-5,CASSYRRVRETQYF
TRBV27,few,TRBJ2-2,CASSLQVRDRGTGELFF
TRBV28,.,TRBJ2-7,CASSAPGQTYYEQYF
TRBV6-2/TRBV6-3,.,TRBJ2-1,CASSWPGTSGSNEQFF
TRBV28,.,TRBJ2-7,CASSPGLAGLYEQYF
TRBV7-2,few,TRBJ2-1,CASSSQGALAGAPNEQFF
TRBV19,once,TRBJ1-6,CASSTQTGGVSPLHF
TRBV7-2,.,TRBJ2-5,CASSPAGTSGQETQYF
TRBV9,.,TRBJ2-5,CASSVDAGGVETQYF
TRBV5-1,.,TRBJ2-1,CASSPPSLADYNEQFF
TRBV28,once,TRBJ1-5,CASWGSSGRGSNQPQHF
TRBV5-8,.,TRBJ1-6,CASRLRGNSPLHF
TRBV30,.,TRBJ2-3,CAWTIGGGGAITDTQYF
TRBV28,once,TRBJ1-3,CASILNGQGAGNTIYF
TRBV19,.,TRBJ1-1,CASSQTGGVSKAFF
TRBV4-1,.,TRBJ1-2,CASSQVGFIRRGTINGYTF
TRBV19,once,TRBJ1-3,CASSTGGTGNTIYF
TRBV18,few,TRBJ1-2,CASSNRGYGYTF
TRBV5-6,few,TRBJ1-2,CASSFDLGGTYGYTF
TRBV6-5,few,TRBJ1-1,CASSKGGHLNTEAFF
TRBV4-3,.,TRBJ1-5,CASIPEVGGKKPQHF
TRBV28,.,TRBJ1-1,CASSPPGERPEAFF